This is a list of T cell receptor beta chains from one sample in a study of cytomegalovirus exposure and HLA in healthy donors. The assay was immunoSEQ multiplex PCR, and TCRdb's table has in-frame clones only and misses some. The table shows 190,000 or so clones, with 75% to 85% occurring only once. Sequencing was done on a sample of PBMCs. Receptors originate from a boy aged 10-17 years in good health and CMV-seronegative. The CDR3 runs from the conserved cysteine through the conserved F or W. D genes are given only for firm matches. Expanded clones are given a class, and other clones once, few, many or no size at all.

d_call	clone_size	j_call	v_call	cdr3_aa	cdr3_nt
.	few	TRBJ1-1	TRBV5-1	CASSLDTRNTEAFF	TGCGCCAGCAGCCTCGATACACGGAACACTGAAGCTTTCTTT
.	.	TRBJ2-1	TRBV6-4	CASSQSGENEQFF	TGTGCCAGCAGTCAGTCGGGGGAGAATGAGCAGTTCTTC
.	.	TRBJ1-1	TRBV10-3	CAISLGQMNTEAFF	TGTGCCATCAGTCTTGGACAGATGAACACTGAAGCTTTCTTT
TRBD2	.	TRBJ2-7	TRBV5-6	CASSFSGGGYEQYF	TGTGCCAGCAGCTTTAGCGGGGGGGGCTACGAGCAGTACTTC
.	.	TRBJ1-1	TRBV18	CASSPRSRALNTEAFF	TGTGCCAGCTCACCACGGTCGAGAGCTTTGAACACTGAAGCTTTCTTT
TRBD2	.	TRBJ2-5	TRBV11-3	CASSLGLAGGETQYF	TGTGCCAGCAGCTTAGGACTAGCCGGTGGAGAGACCCAGTACTTC
.	.	TRBJ2-1	TRBV10-3	CAISDRDNEQFF	TGTGCCATCAGTGACAGGGACAATGAGCAGTTCTTC
TRBD1	.	TRBJ2-7	TRBV19	CASSPPGGHEQYF	TGTGCCAGTAGTCCCCCAGGGGGTCACGAGCAGTACTTC
.	few	TRBJ1-2	TRBV2	CASSASGNGYTF	TGTGCCAGCAGTGCAAGCGGCAATGGCTACACCTTC
.	few	TRBJ1-2	TRBV5-1	CASSLGGDYGYTF	TGCGCCAGCAGCTTGGGGGGGGACTATGGCTACACCTTC
.	once	TRBJ2-7	TRBV11-3	CASSLATTHEQYF	TGTGCCAGCAGCTTAGCCACAACCCACGAGCAGTACTTC
.	once	TRBJ2-7	TRBV5-1	CASSLGQYEQYF	TGCGCCAGCAGCTTGGGTCAGTACGAGCAGTACTTC
.	few	TRBJ2-1	TRBV4-3	CASSHTSNEQFF	TGCGCCAGCAGCCATACTAGTAACGAGCAGTTCTTC
.	few	TRBJ2-7	TRBV7-6	CASSLGLGGSPNEQYF	TGTGCCAGCAGCTTAGGACTCGGAGGGAGTCCCAACGAGCAGTACTTC
.	.	TRBJ2-7	TRBV6-1	CASSEKTWTDLILYEQYF	TGTGCCAGCAGTGAAAAGACATGGACAGACCTAATTCTCTACGAGCAGTACTTC
.	.	TRBJ2-1	TRBV15	CATGKDFSYNEQFF	TGTGCCACCGGGAAGGACTTCTCCTACAATGAGCAGTTCTTC
TRBD1	.	TRBJ2-7	TRBV27	CASRGTGLHEQYF	TGTGCCAGCAGGGGGACAGGGCTTCACGAGCAGTACTTC
TRBD1	once	TRBJ1-5	TRBV9	CASSEQGYSNQPQHF	TGTGCCAGCAGCGAACAGGGGTATAGCAATCAGCCCCAGCATTTT
.	.	TRBJ2-7	TRBV11-3	CASGTFYEQYF	TGTGCCAGCGGGACTTTCTACGAGCAGTACTTC
.	few	TRBJ2-7	TRBV30	CAWSGGWRGPYEQYF	TGTGCCTGGAGTGGGGGGTGGCGGGGGCCCTACGAGCAGTACTTC
.	.	TRBJ1-1	TRBV6-1	CASRTSPSGNTEAFF	TGTGCCAGCAGGACTTCACCGAGCGGGAACACTGAAGCTTTCTTT
.	.	TRBJ1-1	TRBV5-1	CASSRDFADNTEAFF	TGCGCCAGCAGCCGGGACTTCGCCGATAACACTGAAGCTTTCTTT
.	once	TRBJ1-1	TRBV6-1	CASSEASQGEAFF	TGTGCCAGCAGTGAGGCCAGTCAGGGTGAAGCTTTCTTT
TRBD1	.	TRBJ1-6	TRBV10-3	CAISESGQFNSPLHF	TGTGCCATCAGTGAGTCGGGACAGTTTAATTCACCCCTCCACTTT
.	few	TRBJ2-7	TRBV19	CASSIQGPYEQYF	TGTGCCAGTAGTATCCAGGGCCCCTACGAGCAGTACTTC
TRBD1	.	TRBJ2-5	TRBV7-9	CASRSGTGSETQYF	TGTGCCAGCAGATCCGGGACAGGGTCTGAGACCCAGTACTTC